These 23 T cell receptor beta chains originate from one sample sequenced in a study of blood T cell repertoires in COVID-19. The table came from immunoSEQ multiplex PCR; TCRdb's copy has only in-frame clones and leaves some out. This sample has about 170,000 clones, with 82% found just once. Sequenced material: peripheral blood. Receptors originate from a woman older than 75 with active or convalescent COVID-19.

This clone was counted between two and nine times. This chain uses TRBV24-1 with TRBJ2-1; D is undetermined. V dropped 9 bases and J dropped 0 bases, with 14 bases sitting between them. The germline gives CDR1 KGHDR, CDR2 SFDVKD. The CDR3 is 15 amino acids. The CDR3 is CATASEESSYNEQFF. In DNA, the CDR3 is TGTGCCACCGCGAGTGAGGAGAGCTCCTACAATGAGCAGTTCTTC.

This clone has only one observation. This sequence joins TRBV7-9 and TRBJ2-4, with 7 bases fitting TRBD1. The V gene's germline CDR1 is SEHNR and CDR2 FQNEAQ (reference sequence). The length of the CDR3 is 14 residues. V shed 5 bases, J shed 8 bases, and the junction held 9 bases outside the gene matches. CDR3 residues: CASSGTQGTDIQYF. DNA for the CDR3: TGTGCCAGCAGCGGAACCCAGGGGACAGACATTCAGTACTTC.

The chain is built from TRBV2 and TRBJ2-7; TRBD2 aligns across 7 bases. Germline V gene sequence: CDR1 SNHLY, CDR2 FYNNEI. J gave up 3 bases and V 6 bases, and 5 bases lay outside the gene matches. The CDR3 extends over 13 amino acids. DNA of the CDR3: TGTGCCAGCAGGACCCTAGCGGTCTACGAGCAGTACTTC. It codes for CASRTLAVYEQYF.

The CDR3 spells CASSHRFSYEQYF. In DNA form, the CDR3 reads TGTGCCAGCAGCCACCGTTTCTCCTACGAGCAGTACTTC. The V call is TRBV14, the J call TRBJ2-7; D unresolved. V was shortened by 3 bases and J by 0 bases, with 6 bases between the two germline ends. CDR1 and CDR2 from the germline V gene are SGHDN and FVKESK. The CDR3 spans 13 residues.

The chain is built from TRBV18 and TRBJ1-4; D call uncertain. The CDR3 has 14 amino acids. Germline V lookup: CDR1 KGHSH, CDR2 LQKENI. V lost 4 bases, J lost 6 bases, and 12 bases lay in between. In DNA, the CDR3 is TGTGCCAGCTCACGCAACTGGGGAGATGAAAAACTGTTTTTT. It yields the protein CASSRNWGDEKLFF. The full variable domain, in which reference TRBV18 and TRBJ1-4 provide the parts outside the CDR3, is NAGVMQNPRHLVRRRGQEARLRCSPMKGHSHVYWYRQLPEEGLKFMVYLQKENIIDESGMPKERFSAEFPKEGPSILRIQQVVRGDSAAYFCASSRNWGDEKLFFGSGTQLSVL.

This clone appeared a few times. The V and J genes are TRBV6-5 and TRBJ1-2; unclear D gene. The germline V gene encodes CDR1 MNHEY and CDR2 SVGAGI. This CDR3 has 12 residues. The V and J ends lost 7 bases and 4 bases respectively, with 10 bases between them. CDR3 amino acids: CASTLLAYGYTF. The CDR3 nucleotides are TGTGCCAGCACTCTGCTAGCCTATGGCTACACCTTC.

The CDR3 is CASSLPPYNEQFF. CDR3 coding DNA: TGCGCCAGCAGCTTGCCCCCGTACAATGAGCAGTTCTTC. This chain connects TRBV5-1 to TRBJ2-1; D is uncertain. The V gene lost 1 base and the J gene lost 4 bases, with 6 bases spanning the gap. This CDR3 has 13 residues. Looked up from germline, CDR1 is SGHRS and CDR2 is YFSETQ.

This clone was counted once. The chain joins TRBV7-9 to TRBJ2-1, with D possibly TRBD2 on 5 matching bases. The CDR3 has 17 amino acids. Germline V lookup: CDR1 SEHNR, CDR2 FQNEAQ (reference sequence). Trimming removed 2 bases from V and 0 bases from J, with 14 bases in between. CDR3 region: CASSLPRGKSSYNEQFF. The CDR3 DNA reads TGTGCCAGCAGCTTACCACGAGGGAAAAGCTCCTACAATGAGCAGTTCTTC.

The V gene is TRBV28, the J gene TRBJ2-3; D might be TRBD2 (6 bases). The CDR3 has 13 residues. Germline lookup yields CDR1 MDHEN and CDR2 SYDVKM. The ends were cut back, 7 bases at V and 5 bases at J, with 13 bases in the middle. This CDR3 reads CASNWRDRDTQYF. CDR3 coding DNA: TGTGCCAGCAATTGGCGGGATAGAGATACGCAGTATTTT.

The sample holds a few counts of this clone. The J gene is TRBJ1-2, the V gene TRBV6-6; D is ambiguous. Germline values: CDR1 MNHNY, CDR2 SVGAGI (reference sequence). Trimming cost V 5 bases and J 3 bases, with 22 bases left between them. The CDR3 is 17 residues long. The CDR3 sequence is CASSPVVRGIRYYGYTF. Here the CDR3 DNA reads TGTGCCAGCAGTCCAGTAGTCCGGGGAATTCGGTACTATGGCTACACCTTC.

The V call is TRBV2, the J call TRBJ1-1; D is uncertain. CDR3 length: 12 residues. V was clipped by 8 bases and J by 1 base, with 8 bases between them. Germline lookup yields CDR1 SNHLY and CDR2 FYNNEI. CDR3 coding DNA: TGTGCCAGCGGAGATTCGAACACTGAAGCTTTCTTT. It translates to CASGDSNTEAFF. The complete variable domain, with remaining parts taken from reference TRBV2 and TRBJ1-1, reads EPEVTQTPSHQVTQMGQEVILRCVPISNHLYFYWYRQILGQKVEFLVSFYNNEISEKSEIFDDQFSVERPDGSNFTLKIRSTKLEDSAMYFCASGDSNTEAFFGQGTRLTVV.

This chain joins TRBV5-1 and TRBJ2-1, with 9 bases identical to TRBD2. The ends lost 4 bases at V and 6 bases at J; junction bases unmatched: 5. Looked up from germline, CDR1 is SGHRS and CDR2 is YFSETQ. This CDR3 contains 14 residues. The CDR3 DNA is TGCGCCAGCAGCCCCGGGACTAGCAGCAATGAGCAGTTCTTC. The encoded protein is CASSPGTSSNEQFF.

This clone was detected once. The V and J genes are TRBV2 and TRBJ2-1; 10 positions match TRBD1. This CDR3 contains 14 residues. Germline-derived CDR1 and CDR2 are SNHLY and FYNNEI. Trimming at V came to 7 bases and at J to 8 bases, leaving 8 bases not matched to a gene. The CDR3 region has the DNA TGTGCCAGCAAACCGGGACAGGGGCAGGATGAGCAGTTCTTC. Translation gives CASKPGQGQDEQFF. The full variable domain, completed using reference TRBV2 and TRBJ2-1, is EPEVTQTPSHQVTQMGQEVILRCVPISNHLYFYWYRQILGQKVEFLVSFYNNEISEKSEIFDDQFSVERPDGSNFTLKIRSTKLEDSAMYFCASKPGQGQDEQFFGPGTRLTVL.

This sequence joins TRBV27 and TRBJ2-2; tentative D call: TRBD2 (5 bases). The CDR3 runs to 12 residues. Trimming took 8 bases from V and 9 from J, leaving 13 bases between them. Germline CDR1 and CDR2: MNHEY and SMNVEV (reference sequence). The CDR3 sequence is CASRRGTWELFF. Here the CDR3 DNA reads TGTGCCAGCCGACGGGGTACCTGGGAGCTGTTTTTT.

This clone was counted once. The chain has TRBV6-6 and TRBJ2-5; no firm D call. The germline V gene has CDR1 MNHNY and CDR2 SVGAGI (reference sequence). Trimming took 3 bases from V and 3 from J, leaving 5 bases between them. CDR3 size: 12 residues. Written as DNA, the CDR3 is TGTGCCAGCAGTTATACAGAAGAGACCCAGTACTTC. Translating it yields CASSYTEETQYF.

The V gene is TRBV4-2, the J gene TRBJ1-4; possibly TRBD1 for D (5 bases). The germline CDR1 and CDR2 sequences are LGHNA and YNFKEQ. This CDR3 is built from 17 residues. Trimming stripped 0 bases from V and 8 bases from J, with 19 bases between. CDR3 coding DNA: TGTGCCAGCAGCCAAGAGGAAGGGGACCCGGGGGAAGAAAAACTGTTTTTT. Translation: CASSQEEGDPGEEKLFF.

The chain carries TRBV7-9 and TRBJ2-7, with a weak D call TRBD1 (6 bases). CDR3 length: 13 amino acids. The V end lost 7 bases, the J end lost 3 bases, and 13 bases lay between the germline ends. Germline V CDR1 and CDR2: SEHNR, FQNEAQ (reference sequence). The CDR3 DNA is TGTGCCAGCACCTCGGGACACCTCTACGAGCAGTACTTC. Its translation is CASTSGHLYEQYF.

The chain employs TRBV28 and TRBJ1-3; no reliable D call. The germline V gene has CDR1 MDHEN and CDR2 SYDVKM. Between the trimmed V and J ends, which lost 2 bases and 0 bases, there was a span of 8 bases. This CDR3 is built from 15 residues. The CDR3 DNA sequence: TGTGCCAGCAGTTTAGGAGGCAGCTCTGGAAACACCATATATTTT. Its protein product is CASSLGGSSGNTIYF.

The chain uses TRBV6-5 and TRBJ2-2; no firm D call. This CDR3 has 12 amino acids. Trimming cost V 6 bases and J 5 bases, with 7 bases left between them. Germline assignment: CDR1 MNHEY and CDR2 SVGAGI. The chain's CDR3 is CASRRQTGELFF. DNA for the CDR3: TGTGCCAGCAGAAGACAAACCGGGGAGCTGTTTTTT.

The gene calls are TRBV27 and TRBJ1-2; D remains unclear. CDR1 is MNHEY, CDR2 SMNVEV, per germline (reference sequence). This CDR3 spans 14 amino acids. Trimming took 4 bases from V and 4 from J, leaving 13 bases between them. CDR3 loop: CASSSSEGIYGYTF. In nucleotides, the CDR3 is TGTGCCAGCAGTTCAAGCGAGGGCATCTATGGCTACACCTTC.

The J gene is TRBJ1-5, the V gene TRBV4-1; D possibly corresponds to TRBD1 (5 bases). This CDR3 is 15 amino acids long. CDR1 and CDR2 from the germline V gene are MGHRA and YSYEKL. The V end was cut by 4 bases, the J end by 3 bases, with 13 bases between. DNA of the CDR3: TGCGCCAGCAGCCGCGGGGGATCCGACAATCAGCCCCAGCATTTT. Amino acids: CASSRGGSDNQPQHF.

This clone was detected once. The gene calls are TRBV5-6 and TRBJ2-1; 7 positions match TRBD2. The CDR3 totals 14 residues. In germline, CDR1 is SGHDT, CDR2 YYEEEE. V shed 6 bases and J 8 bases; nucleotides not matched to a gene: 11. The CDR3 nucleotides are TGTGCCAGCACGCTCTGGGGGGGATCCGATGAGCAGTTCTTC. It encodes CASTLWGGSDEQFF.

This chain links TRBV21-1 with TRBJ1-6; the listed D gene, TRBD1, was not tested against the DNA. TRBV21-1 constitutes a pseudogene. This CDR3 is 19 amino acids long. The DNA of the CDR3 is TGTGCCAGCAGGATCCTCGATCGTGCTCGCAGGGCTTCCAATTCACCCCTCCACTTT. It translates to CASRILDRARRASNSPLHF.